This passage covers 10 T cell receptor beta chains from one sample sequenced in a study of human T cells and chemical hapten exposure. The time point is: pre-sensitization, week 0. Treatment meaning: therapeutic diphenylcyclopropenone sensitization with weekly scalp DPC. TCRdb used MiXCR to reprocess the RACE reads, holding one entry per CDR3 protein. The repertoire consists of roughly 100,000 distinct CDR3 sequences, with approximately 12% occurring once and the leading ten covering about 1.6%. Here the sequenced sample was whole blood, taken in connection with sensitization to the hapten diphenylcyclopropenone (DPC). These TCRs come from a woman in her fifties or sixties with alopecia areata. Some clones in this sample may be carry-over from other donors' samples.

This clonotype was counted at least ten times. The CDR3 spells CASRKPGLTRSPEQFF. As DNA, the CDR3 is TGTGCCAGCAGGAAACCGGGACTGACGAGGTCTCCTGAGCAGTTCTTC. This chain uses TRBV11-2 with TRBJ2-1, with D maybe TRBD2 (6 bases). V was trimmed by 6 bases and J by 9 bases, leaving 24 bases between them. Germline lookup yields CDR1 SGHAT and CDR2 FQNNGV. The CDR3 covers 16 residues.

The V and J genes are TRBV28 and TRBJ2-5; TRBD1 agrees at 7 bases. V lost 8 bases, J lost 5 bases, and 11 bases stayed unmatched. This CDR3 is 14 amino acids long. Germline CDR1 MDHEN, CDR2 SYDVKM. The CDR3 coding sequence is TGTGCCAGCGCACTATTGACAGGGCCGGAGACCCAGTACTTC. It yields the protein CASALLTGPETQYF.

V and J are TRBV3-1 and TRBJ2-1, with D tentatively TRBD2 (5 bases). V lost 2 bases, J lost 0 bases, and 11 bases lay in between. This CDR3 comprises 16 residues. Germline lookup yields CDR1 LGHDT and CDR2 YNNKEL (reference sequence). The CDR3 protein is CASSQFLGSSYNEQFF. CDR3 in DNA: TGTGCCAGCAGCCAATTTCTAGGGAGCTCCTACAATGAGCAGTTCTTC.

The J gene is TRBJ2-1, the V gene TRBV5-1; D not certain. This CDR3 comprises 14 residues. Germline values: CDR1 SGHRS, CDR2 YFSETQ. Deletions cut 4 bases from V and 0 bases from J, with 8 bases between. CDR3 region: CASSILNSYNEQFF. The DNA for the CDR3 is TGCGCCAGCAGCATACTCAACTCCTACAATGAGCAGTTCTTC.

The rearrangement links TRBV6-5 to TRBJ1-1; 8 bases are a match to TRBD1. The CDR3 covers 14 residues. Germline-derived CDR1 and CDR2 are MNHEY and SVGAGI. The J segment lost 3 bases and the V segment lost 9 bases, leaving 9 bases of the junction unmatched. This CDR3 reads CASFGQGGYTEAFF. As DNA, the CDR3 is TGTGCCAGTTTCGGACAGGGCGGGTACACTGAAGCTTTCTTT.

Ten or more counts support this clonotype. The chain couples TRBV29-1 to TRBJ1-1, with D maybe TRBD1 (6 bases). The germline V gene has CDR1 SQVTM and CDR2 ANQGSEA. CDR3 size: 13 residues. With 3 bases removed from V and 2 bases from J, the gap between germline ends came to 10 bases. The CDR3 loop reads CSVEDSQNTEAFF. In DNA, the CDR3 is TGCAGCGTTGAGGACAGCCAAAACACTGAAGCTTTCTTT.

This clonotype was found many times. The CDR3 region is CSARVGLAGVDTQYF. DNA for the CDR3: TGCAGTGCTAGAGTGGGACTAGCGGGAGTCGATACGCAGTATTTT. The chain uses TRBV20-1 and TRBJ2-3; TRBD2 matches 14 bases. V lost 1 base to trimming and J lost 6 bases; unmatched junction nucleotides: 3. Germline CDR1 and CDR2: DFQATT and SNEGSKA (reference sequence). The CDR3 loop spans 15 amino acids.

This sequence joins TRBV20-1 and TRBJ1-1; a possible D gene is TRBD1 (6 bases). CDR1 is DFQATT, CDR2 SNEGSKA, per germline (reference sequence). V lost 6 bases, J lost 5 bases, and 16 bases lay in between. This CDR3 comprises 13 residues. CDR3 sequence (DNA): TGCAGTGCCCCTCGGACAGAGAGAACTGAAGCTTTCTTT. Amino acid sequence: CSAPRTERTEAFF.

The chain employs TRBV12-3 or TRBV12-4 and TRBJ2-5; 15 positions agree with TRBD2. The CDR3 totals 16 residues. V gave up 4 bases and J gave up 5 bases; unmatched junction bases: 5. CDR3 coding DNA: TGTGCCAGCAGTTCGACCGGGACTAGCGGGAGGGAGACCCAGTACTTC. It yields the protein CASSSTGTSGRETQYF.

The table lists this clonotype with many counts. The genes are TRBV15 and TRBJ2-5; possible D gene TRBD2, 6 bases. V lost 8 bases and J lost 1, with 14 bases in between. There are 14 residues in the CDR3. CDR1 and CDR2 (germline): LNHNV, YYDKDF (reference sequence). The CDR3: CATSSGGLQETQYF. CDR3 in DNA: TGTGCCACCTCCTCCGGGGGTCTCCAAGAGACCCAGTACTTC.